This T cell receptor beta chain derives from a study of cytomegalovirus exposure and HLA in healthy donors. Study summary: In a later analysis, it was reported that the roughly 130 validation repertoires had been produced on the same platform as the 670 or so repertoires belonging to the first cohort.

Profiling relied on immunoSEQ multiplex PCR, and the TCRdb table lists in-frame clones only, not all of them. The sample has some 60,000 clones; approximately 96% are singletons. The CDR3 consists of 16 residues. A word on this clone: The target antigen is unknown.

Study-level findings and limits: As confirmed in vitro, a few CMV-associated chains were specific for CMV antigens. The study recorded 160 or so TCR beta chains that were cytomegalovirus-associated. A later analysis found first-cohort TCR clusters tended to co-occur in the approximately 110 validation repertoires.

The chain has TRBV1 and TRBJ2-5; the table's D call of TRBD2 was not tested on the DNA. TRBV1 represents a pseudogene. The clonotype originates from a man aged 18 to 30 in good health and CMV-seronegative. The sequencing sample was made of PBMCs. The CDR3 reads CTSSAGLAAKQETQYF. As DNA, the CDR3 is TGCACCAGCAGCGCGGGGCTAGCGGCCAAACAAGAGACCCAGTACTTC.